This note documents a single T cell receptor beta chain sequence. Trimming at V came to 4 bases and at J to 9 bases, leaving 9 bases not matched to a gene. Germline CDR1 reads LGHDT; CDR2 reads YNNKEL (reference sequence). CDR3 length equals 14 residues. The method was immunoSEQ multiplex PCR; TCRdb's version includes in-frame clones alone and lacks a portion of them. The sample lists 55,000 to 75,000 clones, roughly 89% occurring once. This specimen belongs to a study of blood T cell repertoires in COVID-19. Study background: The samples span acute and convalescent COVID-19 from the United States, Italy and Spain.

This TCR derives from a man aged 55 to 70 with acute or convalescent COVID-19. Sequencing was performed on peripheral blood. This chain uses TRBV3-1 (or the pseudogene TRBV3-2) with TRBJ2-7; TRBD2 matches at 10 bases. Written as DNA, the CDR3 is TGTGCCAGCAGCCCTAGCGGGGGTGTGGTAGCGCAGTACTTC. As protein: CASSPSGGVVAQYF.